Sequencing of this TCR beta chain was carried out in a study of CD8 T cells in Susac syndrome. The CDR3 runs 15 residues. J gave up 2 bases and V 4 bases, and 6 bases lay outside the gene matches. CD8+ and CD4+ T cells circulating in blood were sequenced for TCR beta. Random hexamers were used to reverse transcribe an amount of roughly 0.45 to 1 ug RNA. It was immunoSEQ multiplex PCR that amplified TCR beta CDR3 across 54 Vbeta and 13 Jbeta. A single record per CDR3 protein comes from TCRdb applying MiXCR to the immunoSEQ multiplex PCR reads. The sample contains about 140,000 distinct CDR3 sequences, roughly 95% of which appear only once.

The chain combines TRBV12-3 or TRBV12-4 with TRBJ1-2; the match to TRBD1 covers 8 bases. Sequencing was done on a sample of CD4+ T cells from PBMCs. This clonotype was obtained from a human donor with multiple sclerosis. CDR3 sequence: CASSSRDRRNYGYTF. The CDR3 DNA sequence: TGTGCCAGCAGTTCTAGGGACAGGAGGAACTATGGCTACACCTTC.